Listed below are T cell receptor beta chains from one sample, sequenced in a study of tumor-infiltrating lymphocytes in primary liver carcinoma. TCRdb processed the multiplex PCR reads anew with MiXCR; each CDR3 protein has one entry. The sample lists around 330,000 distinct CDR3 sequences, about 62% seen once, with roughly 9% in the top ten. The specimen was peripheral blood. The receptor source for this set is a man in his forties with primary liver carcinoma and hepatitis B virus infection. Both conserved end residues are part of each CDR3. A D gene is named only where the DNA matches it firmly. Some rows mark clone size as missing; the rest say once, few, many or name a class of expanded clone.

TRBV6-1	few	TRBJ2-3	TRBD2	TGTGCCATCCAAGCGGGAACTGTAGATACGCAGTATTTT	CAIQAGTVDTQYF
TRBV29-1	NA	TRBJ1-2	NA	TGCAGAGTTGAAGATGACAAGGGCTATGGCTACACCTTC	CRVEDDKGYGYTF
TRBV11-2	NA	TRBJ2-3	TRBD2	TGTGCCAGCACCCTGGAAACTGGGAGGGTCGGAGATACGCAGTATTTT	CASTLETGRVGDTQYF
TRBV10-3	NA	TRBJ1-4	NA	TGTGCCATCAGTGCGGGGGCGCTCGGTGAAAAACTGTTTTTT	CAISAGALGEKLFF
TRBV7-9	NA	TRBJ2-5	TRBD2	TGTGCCACCAGCGGATTAGCGGGGCCCCAAGAGACCCAGTACTTC	CATSGLAGPQETQYF
TRBV14	NA	TRBJ2-1	NA	TGTGCCAGCAGCCCAGATGGGACTCCCCTCAATGAGCAGTTCTTC	CASSPDGTPLNEQFF
TRBV29-1	NA	TRBJ1-1	TRBD1	TGCAGCGTTGGCCCCCGGACAGGGGGTAGAACTGAAGCTCTCTTT	CSVGPRTGGRTEALF
TRBV6-5	NA	TRBJ2-3	NA	TGTGCCAGCAGTCCAAGGACTATCAGAAACACAGATACGCAGTATTTT	CASSPRTIRNTDTQYF
TRBV5-4	NA	TRBJ2-5	NA	TGTGCCAGCAGCTTGACGGGCGCCGGGAGACCCCCGAAGTACTTC	CASSLTGAGRPPKYF
TRBV11-1	NA	TRBJ2-1	TRBD1	TGTGCCAGCAGCTCCACACCCCCACGGACAGGTAATGTTGAGCAGTTCTTC	CASSSTPPRTGNVEQFF
TRBV12-3/TRBV12-4	many	TRBJ2-3	TRBD2	TGTGCCAGCAGGATGGAGGGACTAGCGGGACCCCTTGGGACAGATACGCAGTATTTT	CASRMEGLAGPLGTDTQYF
TRBV11-2	NA	TRBJ1-1	NA	TGTGCCAACAGCTTTCCAGGGCGCGGATTTGAAGCTCTCTTT	CANSFPGRGFEALF
TRBV4-1	NA	TRBJ2-1	NA	TGCGCCAGCAGCCAAGTGGATATCGGGCTAGCGAGCTACAATGAGCAGTTCTTT	CASSQVDIGLASYNEQFF
TRBV28	NA	TRBJ2-3	TRBD1	TGTGCCAGCATGACAGGGGATTGGACAGATACGCAGTATTTT	CASMTGDWTDTQYF
TRBV6-6	NA	TRBJ2-5	NA	TGTGCAAGCAGACCAAGGGACGACTCCTCCGGGGAGATCCAGTACTTC	CASRPRDDSSGEIQYF
TRBV5-4	NA	TRBJ1-2	NA	TGTGCCGGCAGCTTGGAGAGGGACTATGGCTACACCTTC	CAGSLERDYGYTF
TRBV12-3/TRBV12-4	many	TRBJ2-5	NA	TGTGCCAGCAGTTTAAACAGTCAAGAGACCCAGTACTTC	CASSLNSQETQYF
TRBV11-3	many	TRBJ2-1	NA	TGTGCCAGCAGCTTAGATGGCAGCTACAATGAGCAGTTCTTC	CASSLDGSYNEQFF
TRBV29-1	NA	TRBJ2-7	NA	TGCAGCGCCATGACATCTGGGACCGGCACTCCCGAGCAGTACTTC	CSAMTSGTGTPEQYF
TRBV19	once	TRBJ2-2	TRBD1	TGTGCCAGTATCCCTCGGGACAGGGACACCGGGGAGCTGTTTTTT	CASIPRDRDTGELFF
TRBV29-1	NA	TRBJ1-1	NA	TGCAGCGTCGAGGGGGGCTGGGGTACGAACACTGTAGCTTTCTTT	CSVEGGWGTNTVAFF
TRBV5-4	NA	TRBJ2-1	TRBD1	TGTGCCAGCAGCGACGGGACAGTTGGCCACAATGAGCAGCTCTTC	CASSDGTVGHNEQLF
TRBV30	NA	TRBJ2-2	NA	TGTGCCGTGGAGGGCTCCCTGGCCGGGGAGCTGCTTTTT	CAVEGSLAGELLF
TRBV21-1	NA	TRBJ1-6	NA	TGTGCCAGCAGCTTACCGGGACCGCACTATAATTCACCCCTCCACTTT	CASSLPGPHYNSPLHF
TRBV11-2	NA	TRBJ1-1	NA	TGCGCCAGCAGCCTCGGGCAACCTGAAGCTTTCTTT	CASSLGQPEAFF
TRBV6-1	NA	TRBJ1-1	NA	TGTGCCAGTCAACCCGACCCGGACCCCGGAAGCACTGAAGCTTTCTTT	CASQPDPDPGSTEAFF
TRBV7-9	NA	TRBJ1-2	NA	TGTGCCAGCAGCTCCGGACGGGCCTATGGCTACACCTTC	CASSSGRAYGYTF
TRBV10-2	NA	TRBJ1-2	NA	TGCGCCAGCAGTGATAGGACAGACCTTCCATATGGCTACACCTTC	CASSDRTDLPYGYTF
TRBV29-1	NA	TRBJ2-1	TRBD2	TGCAGCCATAAAGCGGGAACAAAGAATGAGCAGTTCTTC	CSHKAGTKNEQFF
TRBV7-8	few	TRBJ2-7	TRBD2	TGTGCCAGCAGCTACGGGACTAGCGGGAGGTTTAATGAGCAGTACTTC	CASSYGTSGRFNEQYF
TRBV28	few	TRBJ2-4	TRBD1	TGTGCCAGCAGACCGGGACAGGGGTTCGCCAAAAACATTCAGTACTTC	CASRPGQGFAKNIQYF
TRBV29-1	many	TRBJ1-1	NA	TGCAGCGTTGAAACCCATCCCTCTGAAGCTTTCTTT	CSVETHPSEAFF
TRBV6-1	NA	TRBJ1-4	NA	TGTGCCAGCAAGGTCCCAGTCACTGAAAAACTGTCTTTT	CASKVPVTEKLSF
TRBV20-1	NA	TRBJ2-1	TRBD2	TGCAGTGCCGCGACTAGCGGGAGGATAAATGAGCAGTTCTTC	CSAATSGRINEQFF
TRBV6-1	NA	TRBJ2-3	TRBD2	TGTGCCAGCAAACTAGCGGGGATCACAGATACGCAGTATTTT	CASKLAGITDTQYF
TRBV4-3	NA	TRBJ1-5	NA	TGCGCAAGCAGCCAAGATCGAAGTCAGCCCCGGCATTTT	CASSQDRSQPRHF
TRBV10-3	many	TRBJ1-2	NA	TGTGCCATCAGTGGTGACAGCATTAACTATGGCTACACCTTC	CAISGDSINYGYTF
TRBV6-1	many	TRBJ2-3	TRBD1	TGTGCCAGCAGTGCGGACAGGGGGGGAGATACGCAGTATTTT	CASSADRGGDTQYF
TRBV18	NA	TRBJ2-1	NA	TGTGCCAGCTCACCGCTCCCCGGGAAGGGGAATGAGCAGTTCTTC	CASSPLPGKGNEQFF
TRBV11-2	NA	TRBJ2-1	TRBD1	TGTGCCAGCAGCTTCGACAGGGGATCCTACAATGAGCACTTCTTC	CASSFDRGSYNEHFF
TRBV6-2/TRBV6-3	many	TRBJ2-1	TRBD2	TGTGCCAGCACCGGACTAGTTGGTGAGCAGTTCTTC	CASTGLVGEQFF
TRBV29-1	NA	TRBJ1-1	NA	TGCAGCGCTGAAGATCAGGAAGCGCACACTGGAGCTTTCTTT	CSAEDQEAHTGAFF
TRBV4-1	NA	TRBJ2-1	NA	TGCGCCAGCAGCCAAGATTCTCACCCCGTTAATGAGCAGTTCTTC	CASSQDSHPVNEQFF
TRBV28	few	TRBJ2-3	TRBD1	TGTGCCAGCAGTCCCACAGGGGTGGGCACAGATACGCAGTATTTT	CASSPTGVGTDTQYF
TRBV5-1	few	TRBJ1-1	TRBD1	TGCGCCAGCAGCGCTGACAGGGCGAGTATTGAAGCTTTCTTT	CASSADRASIEAFF
TRBV18	NA	TRBJ2-7	NA	TGTGCCAGCTCACCGACAAGGGCCAACGAGCAGTACTTC	CASSPTRANEQYF
TRBV11-3	many	TRBJ2-1	NA	TGTGCCAGCAGCCCAACCTCGGTTTCCATTGAGCAGTTCTTC	CASSPTSVSIEQFF
TRBV7-3	once	TRBJ1-2	TRBD1	TGTGCCAGCAGCCCCGGACAGGGGATCTGTGGCTACACCTTC	CASSPGQGICGYTF
TRBV6-6	NA	TRBJ1-1	NA	TGTGCCAGCAATTACGGACCTGAAGCTTTCTTT	CASNYGPEAFF
TRBV11-3	many	TRBJ2-3	NA	TGTGCCAGCAGCTTAAGGACGCCCCGCGGTCCAGATACGCAGTATTTT	CASSLRTPRGPDTQYF
TRBV4-2	many	TRBJ2-1	NA	TGTGCCAGCAGCCAAGTTTCAGCGAAATACAATGAGCAGTTCTTC	CASSQVSAKYNEQFF
TRBV6-5	NA	TRBJ2-1	TRBD2	TGTGCCAGCAGTTTGAGCGGGGGGACCGGGAATGAGCAGTTCTTC	CASSLSGGTGNEQFF
TRBV30	NA	TRBJ1-1	NA	TGTGCCTGCCCTGTCTCGGGGGCGAAGACTGAAGCTTTCTTT	CACPVSGAKTEAFF